This entry concerns a single T cell receptor beta chain. In the study's own analysis: Nucleated cell counts were estimated from reference gene primer amplification. This table comes from immunoSEQ multiplex PCR, and its TCRdb copy is limited to in-frame clones, with some not included. V, J and clone size reflect that table, while D and trimming were determined from the DNA. The sample holds 100,000 to 150,000 clones, less than 90% seen once. The data stem from a study of blood T cell repertoires in COVID-19. The wider study: Samples of COVID-19 (acute and convalescent) were obtained from the United States, Italy and Spain. From T cells, B-cell-depleted T cells, or PBMCs came the material, which was cDNA or gDNA.

This clonotype originated in an elderly man with active or convalescent COVID-19. The sequenced sample was peripheral blood.

CDR3 sequence reads: CASTANRGPGTGELFF. The CDR3 bases are TGTGCCAGCACCGCTAACAGGGGGCCGGGTACCGGGGAGCTGTTTTTT. V usage is TRBV21-1 and J usage is TRBJ2-2; the table's D call, TRBD1, has no DNA check behind it. TRBV21-1 is listed as a pseudogene. This CDR3 has 16 residues.